The sequence of this T cell receptor beta chain was determined in a study of metastatic and nonmetastatic thyroid tumors. Germline loops: CDR1 SNHLY, CDR2 FYNNEI. This CDR3 region has 15 residues. Ten or more counts support this clone. This could be a read error, since a much larger clone is one nucleotide away. Treatment of any kind had been given to no patient before thyroid surgery. TCRdb reanalyzed the PCR reads with MiXCR. Of about 14,000 clones detected, 30% to 35% appear once; the ten largest clones hold around a quarter. The V gene is TRBV2, the J gene TRBJ2-3; 9 bases align to TRBD1. The origin of this receptor is a female donor with papillary thyroid cancer or a benign thyroid nodule (not recorded which). Some clones in this sample may be carry-over from other donors' samples. Sequences were obtained from tumor tissue. CDR3 bases: TGTGCCAGCAGAACACAGGGGGCGCTCACAGATATGCAGTATTTT. Translated: CASRTQGALTDMQYF.